The T cell receptor beta chain under discussion was sequenced for a study of blood T cells in healthy people across ages. About the study: Capture by template switching was about one barcoded beta molecule per two T cells.

Together with a sample-barcoded 5' primer, a J-beta primer mix was included in a second PCR lasting 7 to 11 cycles. Tagging of each cDNA molecule was performed by a template-switch adaptor with 12 random nucleotides. One entry per CDR3 protein, called by TCRdb with MiXCR from the 5' RACE reads. The sample shows about 540,000 distinct CDR3 sequences, 24% of them seen only once. The CDR3 extends over 16 amino acids. Study observations and caveats: More naive CD4+ cells and higher diversity were found in long-lived than in aged donors. Diversity estimates from one million T cells were considered underestimates.

With respect to this clonotype: Its antigen is currently unknown.

The same data also contributed to another study, on T cells of mothers and their children.

The sample comprised blood. V usage is TRBV21-1 and J usage is TRBJ2-5; the listed D gene, TRBD1, was not tested against the DNA. TRBJ2-7 matches the DNA end more closely, so the J call is doubtful. TRBV21-1 is classified as a pseudogene. The clonotype originates from a boy aged 5-17 years in good health. DNA of the CDR3: TGTGCCAGCAGCAAAGAACGCCGGGACAGGGGACACGAGCAGTACTTC. As protein: CASSKERRDRGHEQYF.